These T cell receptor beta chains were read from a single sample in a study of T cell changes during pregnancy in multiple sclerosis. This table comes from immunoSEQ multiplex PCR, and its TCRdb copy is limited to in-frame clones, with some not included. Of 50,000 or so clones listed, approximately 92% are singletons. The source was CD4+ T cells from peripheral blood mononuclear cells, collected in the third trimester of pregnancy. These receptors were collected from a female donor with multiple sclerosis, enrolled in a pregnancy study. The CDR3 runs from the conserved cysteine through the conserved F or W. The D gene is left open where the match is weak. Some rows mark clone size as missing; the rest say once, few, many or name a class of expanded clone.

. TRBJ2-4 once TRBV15 TGTGCCACCAGCAGAGATTATGGAGGGGGGGAGGTTATTCAGTACTTC CATSRDYGGGEVIQYF
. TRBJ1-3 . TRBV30 TGTGCCTGTCAACCTGGGACTGTCTCTGGAAACACCATATATTTT CACQPGTVSGNTIYF
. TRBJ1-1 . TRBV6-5 TGTGCCAGCAGTTACATCAGGAACACTGAAGCTTTCTTT CASSYIRNTEAFF
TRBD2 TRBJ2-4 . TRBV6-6 TGTGCCAGCAGGGGGGGTGGTAGCGGGAGGTTTAACATTCAGTACTTC CASRGGGSGRFNIQYF
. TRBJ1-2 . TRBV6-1 TGTGCCAGCAGTGTGACAGGAGCCTACACCTTC CASSVTGAYTF
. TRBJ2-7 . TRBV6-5 TGTGCCAGCAGTTACTCCCCTGGAGGGGTAAGCTACGAGCAGTACTTC CASSYSPGGVSYEQYF
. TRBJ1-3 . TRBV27 TGTGCCAGCAGGGACAGTGCCTCTGGAAACACCATATATTTT CASRDSASGNTIYF
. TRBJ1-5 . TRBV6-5 TGTGCCAGCAGTTACAGTGCAGGGACACAGCCCCAGCATTTT CASSYSAGTQPQHF
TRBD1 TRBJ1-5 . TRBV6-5 TGTGCCAGCAGCCCCCGACAGGGGAATCAGCCCCAGCATTTT CASSPRQGNQPQHF
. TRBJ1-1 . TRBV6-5 TGTGCCAGCAGTTCGGTCATCACAGGGAACACTGAAGCTTTCTTT CASSSVITGNTEAFF